By sample fraction, the clone carrying this T cell receptor beta chain is medium-sized (0.01 to 0.1%). It was by quantitative 5'-RACE with molecular barcodes that TCR beta libraries were made. TCRdb fed the 5' RACE reads into MiXCR, producing one record per CDR3 protein. The table includes roughly 30,000 distinct CDR3 sequences, around 5% detected once. This CDR3 region has 14 residues. Between the trimmed V and J ends, which lost 2 bases and 3 bases, there was a span of 11 bases. Germline V gene sequence: CDR1 SGDLS, CDR2 YYNGEE. The sample is drawn from a study of CD8 T cells in ankylosing spondylitis.

The TCR sequence derives from a female donor with ankylosing spondylitis or in good health (not recorded which). The sample comprised blood, either unsorted or a sorted T cell fraction (not recorded which). This chain joins TRBV9 and TRBJ1-1; D unclear. DNA of the CDR3: TGTGCCAGCAGCGTCCGACCCGATGACACTGAAGCTTTCTTT. Translated: CASSVRPDDTEAFF. The whole variable domain, filled in from reference TRBV9 and TRBJ1-1, reads DSGVTQTPKHLITATGQRVTLRCSPRSGDLSVYWYQQSLDQGLQFLIQYYNGEERAKGNILERFSAQQFPDLHSELNLSSLELGDSALYFCASSVRPDDTEAFFGQGTRLTVV.